The present TCR beta chain was sequenced within a study of pediatric ulcerative colitis. Rectal tissue came from one to two pinch biopsies taken at colonoscopy. The CDR3 extends over 15 amino acids. Germline values: CDR1 SEHNR, CDR2 FQNEAQ (reference sequence). Trimming stripped 6 bases from V and 2 bases from J, with 14 bases between. This was a survey-level run. Some clones are missing from TCRdb's copy, which holds only in-frame ones; the method was immunoSEQ multiplex PCR. The sample lists 30,000 to 35,000 clones, roughly 81% occurring once. This receptor was obtained from a boy between 10 and 17 years old with mild ulcerative colitis. Sequencing was done on a sample of gut tissue. The chain has TRBV7-9 and TRBJ1-3, with no clear D. The DNA of the CDR3 is TGTGCCAGCAGGACGAAAGCGGGAACTGGAAACACCATATATTTT. It encodes CASRTKAGTGNTIYF. Full variable domain (remainder filled in from reference TRBV7-9 and TRBJ1-3): DTGVSQNPRHKITKRGQNVTFRCDPISEHNRLYWYRQTLGQGPEFLTYFQNEAQLEKSRLLSDRFSAERPKGSFSTLEIQRTEQGDSAMYLCASRTKAGTGNTIYFGEGSWLTVV.